These 17 T cell receptor beta chains originate from one sample sequenced in a study of identical twins. TCRdb re-derived calls from the 5' RACE reads in MiXCR, one entry per CDR3 protein. The profile shows roughly 570,000 distinct CDR3 sequences, 9.6% of them singletons. Separately, the same data were catalogued under a study of yellow fever vaccine responses in identical twins.

The sequenced sample was PBMCs. These receptors were obtained from a woman under 30 in good health.

The sample holds a few counts of this clonotype. The rearrangement joins TRBV25-1 to TRBJ2-5, with TRBD2 matching over 7 bases. V trimming: 1 base; J trimming: 5 bases; junction bases outside the gene matches: 10. Germline V lookup: CDR1 MGHDK, CDR2 SYGVNS. The CDR3 runs to 16 residues. The CDR3 protein is CASSESEGGPGETQYF. The CDR3 nucleotides are TGTGCCAGCAGTGAATCAGAGGGAGGGCCGGGCGAGACCCAGTACTTC.

This clonotype was counted at least ten times. The CDR3 DNA sequence: TGTGCCACCAGTGATAAGACAGGGACCGGCGAGCAGTACTTC. Translation gives CATSDKTGTGEQYF. The V gene is TRBV24-1, the J gene TRBJ2-7; 7 bases align to TRBD1. V dropped 3 bases and J dropped 6; count of bases not matched to a gene: 7. Germline V CDR1 and CDR2: KGHDR, SFDVKD. The length of the CDR3 is 14 residues.

The sample holds a few counts of this clonotype. This chain uses TRBV28 with TRBJ1-5, with 9 nucleotides matching TRBD1. The CDR3 totals 16 residues. CDR1 and CDR2 (germline): MDHEN, SYDVKM. J gave up 2 bases and V 6 bases, and 8 bases lay outside the gene matches. The CDR3: CASSTIQGAGNQPQHF. The DNA of the CDR3 is TGTGCCAGCAGCACCATACAGGGGGCCGGCAATCAGCCCCAGCATTTT.

This clonotype was picked up many times. The chain couples TRBV12-3 or TRBV12-4 to TRBJ2-2; D gene unclear. The CDR3 has 15 residues. Trimming removed 6 bases at V and 0 bases at J, with 11 bases between. CDR3 bases: TGTGCCAGCAGGCCCGACAACGCGAACACCGGGGAGCTGTTTTTT. It translates to CASRPDNANTGELFF.

The genes are TRBV12-3 or TRBV12-4 and TRBJ2-7, with a possible D match to TRBD2 (6 bases). Deletions cut 5 bases from V and 2 bases from J, with 16 bases between. The CDR3 extends over 15 amino acids. CDR3: CASSPQRALTYEQYF. The CDR3 DNA is TGTGCCAGCAGTCCCCAGCGGGCACTTACCTACGAGCAGTACTTC.

In its sample, this clonotype was seen a few times. This sequence joins TRBV11-2 and TRBJ2-6, with TRBD1 identical over 9 bases. Germline V lookup: CDR1 SGHAT, CDR2 FQNNGV. The CDR3 extends over 17 amino acids. Germline trimming cut 5 bases from V and 0 bases from J; bases unmatched to any gene: 5. CDR3 residues: CASSRGTGYSGANVLTF. CDR3 DNA sequence: TGTGCCAGCAGCCGGGGGACAGGGTACTCTGGGGCCAACGTCCTGACTTTC.

V is TRBV7-9 and J is TRBJ2-2, with D tentatively TRBD1 (5 bases). V shed 2 bases and J shed 1 base, with 8 bases lying between them. This CDR3 has 15 residues. From germline, CDR1 is SEHNR and CDR2 FQNEAQ (reference sequence). The CDR3 protein is CASSLKQGNTGELFF. CDR3 DNA sequence: TGTGCCAGCAGCTTAAAGCAGGGGAACACCGGGGAGCTGTTTTTT. Combining the CDR3 with reference TRBV7-9 and TRBJ2-2 gives the whole variable domain DTGVSQNPRHKITKRGQNVTFRCDPISEHNRLYWYRQTLGQGPEFLTYFQNEAQLEKSRLLSDRFSAERPKGSFSTLEIQRTEQGDSAMYLCASSLKQGNTGELFFGEGSRLTVL.

As to this clonotype: A much larger clone differs from this one at a single base, so this may be a read error. The chain employs TRBV28 and TRBJ2-7, with TRBD1 matching 7 bases. CDR3 size: 15 residues. CDR1 and CDR2 (germline): MDHEN, SYDVKM. CDR3 sequence (DNA): TGTGCCAGCAGTTTGAGACAGGGTAGCTTTTACGAGAAGTACTTC. It yields the protein CASSLRQGSFYEKYF.

This clonotype appeared a few times. The chain couples TRBV7-9 to TRBJ2-2, with 8 bases aligning to TRBD1. CDR1 SEHNR and CDR2 FQNEAQ come from the germline V gene (reference sequence). The CDR3 sequence is 17 residues long. V lost 2 bases, J lost 6 bases, and 11 bases stayed unmatched. CDR3 coding DNA: TGTGCCAGCAGCTTAATTAGGACAGGGCCCAACGCCGGGGAGCTGTTTTTT. Its translation: CASSLIRTGPNAGELFF.

This clonotype was found many times. The V call is TRBV11-2, the J call TRBJ1-4; 8 nucleotides agree with TRBD1. In germline, CDR1 is SGHAT, CDR2 FQNNGV. V was pared by 0 bases and J by 6 bases, with 6 bases of the junction left unmatched. CDR3 length: 16 residues. The CDR3 sequence is CASSLDGQGYDEKLFF. DNA for the CDR3: TGTGCCAGCAGCTTAGATGGACAGGGATATGATGAAAAACTGTTTTTT.

The V call is TRBV7-8, the J call TRBJ2-5, with 10 bases fitting TRBD2. V lost 5 bases and J lost 5; bases outside the gene matches: 8. The CDR3 is 15 amino acids. CDR1 is SGHVS and CDR2 is FQNEAQ in the germline V gene. The CDR3 coding sequence is TGTGCCAGCAGCACCACGTTAGCGGGAGGCGAGACCCAGTACTTC. This encodes CASSTTLAGGETQYF.

The V call is TRBV2, the J call TRBJ1-2; 12 nucleotides agree with TRBD1. Looked up from germline, CDR1 is SNHLY and CDR2 is FYNNEI. This CDR3 has 14 amino acids. V shed 6 bases, J shed 7 bases, and the junction held 6 bases outside the gene matches. This CDR3 is CASRGTGGVSGYTF. DNA of the CDR3: TGTGCCAGCAGAGGGACAGGGGGCGTCTCTGGCTACACCTTC.

This clonotype has at least ten counts. The rearrangement uses TRBV12-3 or TRBV12-4 and TRBJ1-1, with a weak D call TRBD1 (5 bases). V was clipped by 2 bases and J by 3 bases, with 10 bases between them. The CDR3 consists of 14 residues. The CDR3: CASSLQGGDTEAFF. DNA for the CDR3: TGTGCCAGCAGTTTACAGGGTGGGGACACTGAAGCTTTCTTT.

This clonotype was seen many times. This rearrangement joins TRBV29-1 to TRBJ2-5, with D unclear. Per germline, CDR1 SQVTM and CDR2 ANQGSEA. Trimming shortened V by 7 bases and J by 5 bases, and 11 bases separated the two germline ends. The CDR3 is 11 residues long. CDR3 sequence reads: CSGGERETQYF. CDR3 sequence (DNA): TGCAGCGGAGGCGAGAGGGAGACCCAGTACTTC.

This chain links TRBV20-1 with TRBJ2-5; D is uncertain. CDR1 DFQATT and CDR2 SNEGSKA come from the germline V gene (reference sequence). The V and J ends lost 3 bases and 5 bases respectively, with 10 bases between them. This CDR3 is built from 12 residues. CDR3 coding DNA: TGCAGTGCTAGGGAATACGCGGAGACCCAGTACTTC. Its translation is CSAREYAETQYF.

This rearrangement joins TRBV5-1 to TRBJ2-7; D remains ambiguous. Looked up from germline, CDR1 is SGHRS and CDR2 is YFSETQ. V shed 0 bases and J shed 9 bases, with 28 bases lying between them. This CDR3 spans 18 amino acids. CDR3 in amino acids: CASSLAPTSKNLKVGQYF. In DNA, the CDR3 is TGCGCCAGCAGCTTGGCCCCGACTTCCAAAAACCTTAAAGTGGGGCAGTACTTC. Variable domain in full (rest from reference TRBV5-1 and TRBJ2-7): KAGVTQTPRYLIKTRGQQVTLSCSPISGHRSVSWYQQTPGQGLQFLFEYFSETQRNKGNFPGRFSGRQFSNSRSEMNVSTLELGDSALYLCASSLAPTSKNLKVGQYFGPGTRLTVT.

This clonotype was counted only a few times. The chain combines TRBV7-9 with TRBJ1-2; 10 nucleotides match TRBD1. Unmatched junction bases numbered 10, after V lost 5 bases and J lost 4 bases. Germline V gives CDR1 SEHNR, CDR2 FQNEAQ (reference sequence). The CDR3 spans 16 residues. CDR3 amino acids: CASSPPLGQGIYGYTF. The CDR3 bases are TGTGCCAGCAGCCCGCCGCTGGGACAGGGGATCTATGGCTACACCTTC.